A single sample gave rise to the 15 T cell receptor beta chains below, sequenced in a study of cytomegalovirus exposure and HLA in healthy donors. The PCR used 60 Vbeta and 13 Jbeta primers. Method: immunoSEQ multiplex PCR; TCRdb's copy keeps in-frame clones and lacks some. The sample consists of about 50,000 clones, about three quarters of them appearing once. The sequenced sample consisted of PBMCs. The receptors were sampled from a man aged 25-40 years in good health and CMV-seropositive.

V is TRBV11-2 and J is TRBJ2-5, with unresolved D. Germline V gene lookup returns CDR1 SGHAT and CDR2 FQNNGV. This CDR3 spans 14 amino acids. The V and J ends lost 5 bases and 5 bases respectively, with 15 bases between them. The CDR3 nucleotides are TGTGCCAGCAGCCCACCGCCCCTATCGGAGACCCAGTACTTC. Residues: CASSPPPLSETQYF.

The rearrangement uses TRBV6-1 and TRBJ2-5; TRBD2 might be the D (5 bases). Matching the DNA end better, TRBJ2-7 makes the J call doubtful. The CDR3 covers 14 residues. CDR1 MNHNS and CDR2 SASEGT come from the germline V gene. CDR3 nucleotides: TGTGCCAGCTTCCGAGGACTGGGATCCTACGAGCAGTACTTC. Translation gives CASFRGLGSYEQYF.

The CDR3 DNA reads as TGTGCCAGTAGTATATCTCTCTGGGGGGTTCAGCCCCAGCATTTT. Translating it yields CASSISLWGVQPQHF. J is TRBJ1-5 and V is TRBV19, with D possibly being TRBD1 (5 bases). The CDR3 spans 15 residues. The ends were cut back, 2 bases at V and 6 bases at J, with 14 bases in the middle. Per germline, CDR1 LNHDA and CDR2 SQIVND (reference sequence).

V is TRBV5-6 and J is TRBJ1-1; maybe TRBD1 (5 bases). Trimming took 4 bases from V and 3 from J, leaving 16 bases between them. The CDR3 consists of 15 residues. The germline gives CDR1 SGHDT, CDR2 YYEEEE. In DNA form, the CDR3 reads TGTGCCAGCAGCCACCTCCGAAGGGGTTACACTGAAGCTTTCTTT. It translates to CASSHLRRGYTEAFF. The full variable domain, in which reference TRBV5-6 and TRBJ1-1 provide the parts outside the CDR3, is DAGVTQSPTHLIKTRGQQVTLRCSPKSGHDTVSWYQQALGQGPQFIFQYYEEEERQRGNFPDRFSGHQFPNYSSELNVNALLLGDSALYLCASSHLRRGYTEAFFGQGTRLTVV.

The chain carries TRBV5-1 and TRBJ2-5, with D hard to call. Deletions cut 0 bases from V and 1 base from J, with 7 bases between. The CDR3 spans 14 residues. Germline assignment: CDR1 SGHRS and CDR2 YFSETQ. CDR3 nucleotide sequence: TGCGCCAGCAGCTTGGCCCGGTCCCAAGAGACCCAGTACTTC. It encodes CASSLARSQETQYF.

The rearrangement uses TRBV2 and TRBJ1-2, with a possible D match to TRBD1 (5 bases). The length of the CDR3 is 16 residues. V shed 2 bases and J shed 4 bases, with 17 bases lying between them. Germline V gene lookup returns CDR1 SNHLY and CDR2 FYNNEI. The CDR3 reads CASSEIPTGDAYGYTF. The DNA of the CDR3 is TGTGCCAGCAGTGAAATCCCTACGGGGGATGCCTATGGCTACACCTTC.

This chain connects TRBV28 to TRBJ2-7; D is uncertain. CDR3 length: 11 residues. V was trimmed by 3 bases and J by 7 bases, leaving 7 bases between them. The germline V gene has CDR1 MDHEN and CDR2 SYDVKM. The CDR3 here is CASSLGDEQYF. The CDR3, as DNA: TGTGCCAGCAGTTTGGGCGATGAGCAGTACTTC.

The chain links TRBV27 to TRBJ1-5; 10 bases align to TRBD1. The CDR3 consists of 15 residues. Germline values: CDR1 MNHEY, CDR2 SMNVEV (reference sequence). Trimming removed 5 bases from V and 2 bases from J; junction bases left unmatched: 3. Here the CDR3 reads CASSPGTGGNQPQHF. The CDR3 nucleotides read TGTGCCAGCAGTCCCGGGACAGGGGGCAATCAGCCCCAGCATTTT.

The chain links TRBV7-8 to TRBJ2-7; 8 bases are shared with TRBD1. After removal of 5 bases from V and 2 bases from J, the junction contained 11 bases not matched to a gene. Germline V CDR1 and CDR2: SGHVS, FQNEAQ. The CDR3 is made up of 16 amino acids. CDR3 region: CASSPPRTGLPYEQYF. CDR3 DNA sequence: TGTGCCAGCAGCCCGCCCCGGACAGGGTTGCCCTACGAGCAGTACTTC.

The chain couples TRBV4-2 to TRBJ2-7, with a possible D match to TRBD1 (6 bases). This CDR3 has 16 amino acids. V was cut by 5 bases and J by 0 bases, with 17 bases left in between. From germline, CDR1 is LGHNA and CDR2 YNFKEQ. The CDR3 sequence is CASSEGGADSSYEQYF. CDR3 coding DNA: TGTGCCAGCAGCGAAGGGGGAGCGGATAGCTCCTACGAGCAGTACTTC.

The chain recombines TRBV11-3 with TRBJ2-3; TRBD2 aligns across 13 bases. The CDR3 is 17 residues long. V gave up 4 bases and J gave up 0 bases; unmatched junction bases: 4. Germline CDR1 and CDR2: SGHNT and YENEEA. CDR3 protein: CASSSGTSGASTDTQYF. The CDR3 nucleotides read TGTGCCAGCAGCTCTGGGACTAGCGGGGCTAGCACAGATACGCAGTATTTT.

This chain connects TRBV5-1 to TRBJ2-5, with TRBD1 matching over 9 bases. CDR3 size: 16 residues. The germline V gene encodes CDR1 SGHRS and CDR2 YFSETQ. The V segment lost 4 bases and the J segment 2 bases; nucleotides outside the gene matches: 9. This chain's CDR3 is CASSIKRDRAQETQYF. CDR3 DNA sequence: TGCGCCAGCAGCATTAAAAGGGACAGGGCACAAGAGACCCAGTACTTC.

This clone was detected only once. The chain joins TRBV6-1 to TRBJ1-1, with a possible D match to TRBD1 (5 bases). The CDR3 runs 15 residues. V shed 6 bases and J shed 0 bases, with 14 bases lying between them. Germline V gene lookup returns CDR1 MNHNS and CDR2 SASEGT. The chain's CDR3 is CASRYQTELNTEAFF. The DNA for the CDR3 is TGTGCCAGCAGGTATCAGACAGAATTGAACACTGAAGCTTTCTTT.

This chain connects TRBV10-2 to TRBJ2-2, with 8 positions matching TRBD1. The CDR3 is made up of 18 amino acids. The V gene's germline CDR1 is WSHSY and CDR2 SAAADI. Trimming took 4 bases from V and 2 from J; bases not matched to a gene: 12. CDR3 amino acids: CASSAPLGRGLNTGELFF. The CDR3 DNA sequence: TGCGCCAGCAGTGCCCCCCTGGGCAGGGGGCTTAACACCGGGGAGCTGTTTTTT.

The CDR3, as DNA: TGTGCCAGCAGGGCCGGATCAAGACTCTACACCTTC. Encoded protein: CASRAGSRLYTF. The rearrangement joins TRBV5-6 to TRBJ1-2; D gene uncertain. Germline V CDR1 and CDR2: SGHDT, YYEEEE. Trimming cost V 5 bases and J 10 bases, with 15 bases left between them. The CDR3 totals 12 residues.